This T cell receptor (beta chain) derives from a study of identical twins. This clonotype came up a few times. Its antigen is currently unknown. All donors were healthy, and all were Caucasian. TCRdb recomputed calls from the 5' RACE reads with MiXCR, one row per CDR3 protein. Of 450,000 to 600,000 distinct CDR3 sequences in the sample, 20% to 25% are singletons; the top ten hold approximately 0.49%. Findings of the study overall: Cord blood's abundant beta clonotypes had fewer insertions, unlike memory repertoires. Within twin pairs, the out-of-frame alpha sequences they shared showed excess low generation probability.

The length of the CDR3 is 13 residues. The germline gives CDR1 SNHLY, CDR2 FYNNEI. Losses at the gene ends were 9 bases for V and 5 bases for J; bases not matched to a gene: 6. The same data also went into a second study, on yellow fever vaccine responses in identical twins.

V is TRBV2 and J is TRBJ1-2; 10 bases agree with TRBD1. This clonotype originated in a young woman in good health. Sequenced sample: CD4+ T cells sorted from blood. DNA for the CDR3: TGTGCCAGTGGAGGGACAGGGGTTTATGGCTACACCTTC. Amino acid sequence: CASGGTGVYGYTF.